These 10 T cell receptor beta chains originate from one sample sequenced in a study of T cell responses to AZD1222 COVID-19 vaccine (dated by TCRdb to the early 2020s). Libraries were constructed by the immunoSEQ multiplex PCR assay. The clones in this table, taken by TCRdb from immuneACCESS, are in-frame only. Not every clone is retained; where verified, under half of the shortfall comes from an unresolved V gene, and the cause of the rest is unknown. This sample is represented by over 85,000 clones; about 89% of them were singletons. In total, the top ten clones hold 7.5% of the sample. Explained via the paper, the time point label denotes: baseline before first vaccination. The specimen comprised peripheral blood, sampled on day 0 of AZD1222 vaccination. These receptors were collected from an adult in good health.

This clone was picked up one time. J is TRBJ2-5 and V is TRBV19, with D possibly matching TRBD1 (5 bases). V was shortened by 1 base and J by 5 bases, with 14 bases between the two germline ends. CDR3 length: 15 amino acids. The germline CDR1 and CDR2 sequences are LNHDA and SQIVND (reference sequence). The CDR3 sequence is CASSIGAFGAETQYF. The CDR3 DNA is TGTGCCAGTAGTATAGGGGCATTTGGGGCGGAGACCCAGTACTTC.

J is TRBJ1-5 and V is TRBV5-1; a possible D gene is TRBD1 (6 bases). This CDR3 contains 15 residues. Trimming took 0 bases from V and 1 from J, leaving 8 bases between them. The germline V gene encodes CDR1 SGHRS and CDR2 YFSETQ. As DNA, the CDR3 is TGCGCCAGCAGCTTGGGGGGGCTAAGCAATCAGCCCCAGCATTTT. Translation gives CASSLGGLSNQPQHF.

The chain links TRBV7-6 to TRBJ2-1; 8 nucleotides agree with TRBD2. Trimming took 5 bases from V and 0 from J; bases not matched to a gene: 9. The CDR3 length is 17 residues. Germline assignment: CDR1 SGHVS and CDR2 FNYEAQ. The CDR3 reads CASSANSGTSSYNEQFF. In DNA, the CDR3 is TGTGCCAGCAGCGCTAACTCCGGGACTAGCTCCTACAATGAGCAGTTCTTC.

The chain recombines TRBV7-3 with TRBJ1-1; D gene unclear. From germline, CDR1 is SGHTA and CDR2 FQGTGA. The CDR3 covers 12 residues. The germline V and J ends were trimmed by 1 base and 7 bases, with 7 bases remaining between them. The CDR3 sequence: CASSLRSGEAFF. As DNA, the CDR3 is TGTGCCAGCAGCTTAAGGAGCGGTGAAGCTTTCTTT.

The chain combines TRBV6-5 with TRBJ2-5, with D possibly being TRBD1 (6 bases). Germline values: CDR1 MNHEY, CDR2 SVGAGI. This CDR3 is 13 amino acids long. Trimming pared 7 bases from V and 4 bases from J, leaving 13 bases between. The DNA of the CDR3 is TGTGCCAGCACCCCCCAGGGGTCAGAGACCCAGTACTTC. This sequence encodes CASTPQGSETQYF.

V usage is TRBV28 and J usage is TRBJ1-3, with no clear D. Germline V lookup: CDR1 MDHEN, CDR2 SYDVKM. CDR3 size: 15 residues. Trimming removed 4 bases from V and 0 bases from J, with 10 bases in between. In DNA form, the CDR3 reads TGTGCCAGCAGTTCCGGAGCGGTCTCTGGAAACACCATATATTTT. It yields the protein CASSSGAVSGNTIYF.

The chain couples TRBV19 to TRBJ2-1, with TRBD2 identical over 8 bases. The V and J ends lost 1 base and 1 base, in that order; junction bases with no gene match: 0. The germline gives CDR1 LNHDA, CDR2 SQIVND (reference sequence). The CDR3 spans 15 residues. CDR3 residues: CASSIGLASYNEQFF. The DNA for the CDR3 is TGTGCCAGTAGTATAGGACTAGCGTCCTACAATGAGCAGTTCTTC.

The genes are TRBV6-2 or TRBV6-3 and TRBJ1-5; 7 nucleotides agree with TRBD1. V was pared by 2 bases and J by 0 bases, with 10 bases of the junction left unmatched. The CDR3 is 18 amino acids. CDR1 is MNHEY and CDR2 is SVGEGT in the germline V gene. CDR3 sequence reads: CASSYKNRDSYSNQPQHF. In DNA, the CDR3 is TGTGCCAGCAGTTACAAGAACCGGGACAGTTATAGCAATCAGCCCCAGCATTTT.

This chain uses TRBV5-1 with TRBJ2-1; 9 positions match TRBD2. The CDR3 has 15 residues. Germline assignment: CDR1 SGHRS and CDR2 YFSETQ. The junction had 4 bases not matched to a gene; V was cut back by 2 bases and J by 4 bases. The chain's CDR3 is CASSLGGGDYNEQFF. Written as DNA, the CDR3 is TGCGCCAGCAGCTTAGGCGGGGGGGATTACAATGAGCAGTTCTTC.

This chain links TRBV18 with TRBJ2-7; 7 positions match TRBD1. The CDR3 covers 15 residues. The junction had 9 bases not matched to a gene; V was cut back by 6 bases and J by 1 base. Per the germline V gene, CDR1 is KGHSH and CDR2 is LQKENI. This chain's CDR3 is CASSPDRVRSYEQYF. CDR3 nucleotides: TGTGCCAGCTCGCCCGACAGGGTAAGGTCCTACGAGCAGTACTTC.